The rows below give T cell receptor beta chains drawn from one sample of a study of Ad26.COV2.S vaccination and SARS-CoV-2 variants. Clones were sequenced by immunoSEQ multiplex PCR, and TCRdb holds only the in-frame ones, with some missing. This repertoire shows fewer than 300,000 clones, about 89% found once; its top ten account for approximately 3.4%. The starting material was peripheral blood, obtained in a trial of Ad26.COV2.S vaccine versus placebo. Every receptor here comes from a person aged 18-60 years who received the Ad26.COV2.S COVID-19 vaccine or a placebo. Each CDR3 is given with its conserved first and last residue. A D gene is named only where the DNA matches it firmly. Clone size is stated in some rows and not others, as once, few, many or a class when expanded.

cdr3_nt | cdr3_aa | j_call | v_call | clone_size | cdr3_length | d_call
TGCAGCGTTGAGGGGACAGGGGTATATGGCTACACCTTC | CSVEGTGVYGYTF | TRBJ1-2 | TRBV29-1 | . | 13 | TRBD1
TGTGCCAGCAGTGAGCTAGCTACGGATGAGCAGTTCTTC | CASSELATDEQFF | TRBJ2-1 | TRBV6-1 | once | 13 | .
TGTGCCAGCAGCTTAAAAGTGGCGATCGACGGACATAGTAACACCATATATTTT | CASSLKVAIDGHSNTIYF | TRBJ1-3 | TRBV13 | . | 18 | .
TGTGCCAGCAGTTATGTGGGAAGATTACAAGAGACCCAGTACTTC | CASSYVGRLQETQYF | TRBJ2-5 | TRBV6-2/TRBV6-3 | . | 15 | .
TGTGCCAGCAGCGATGTGGACACCATATATTTT | CASSDVDTIYF | TRBJ1-3 | TRBV12-3/TRBV12-4 | . | 11 | .
TGTGCCAGCAGCGTAGCTACGGCCAGCTCTGGAAACACCATATATTTT | CASSVATASSGNTIYF | TRBJ1-3 | TRBV9 | . | 16 | .
TGTGCCAGTAGTTTCAAGTTCGGGTACATGATACAGGAGACCCAGTACTTC | CASSFKFGYMIQETQYF | TRBJ2-5 | TRBV19 | . | 17 | .
TGTGCCAGCAGTGCCCGGACAGGAACATATGGCTACACCTTC | CASSARTGTYGYTF | TRBJ1-2 | TRBV25-1 | once | 14 | TRBD1
TGTGCCAGCAGCGCAGGGACAGGGACCTCCTACGAGCAGTACTTC | CASSAGTGTSYEQYF | TRBJ2-7 | TRBV9 | . | 15 | TRBD1
TGTGCCAGCAGTCCCTGGACAGGGGGCAATTACGAGCAGTACTTC | CASSPWTGGNYEQYF | TRBJ2-7 | TRBV25-1 | . | 15 | TRBD1
TGCAGCGGAGTGCGAGGGGGAACAGATACGCAGTATTTT | CSGVRGGTDTQYF | TRBJ2-3 | TRBV29-1 | . | 13 | .